The next 15 T cell receptor beta chains were all read from a single sample in a study of OX40 agonist ivuxolimab in advanced cancers. Method: immunoSEQ multiplex PCR; TCRdb's copy keeps in-frame clones and lacks some. The repertoire includes some 90,000 clones, about 90% of them detected once, and 1% to 1.3% sits in the top ten. This material consisted of CD4+ or CD8+ T cells sorted from blood, taken in a trial of the OX40 agonist ivuxolimab. These receptors were obtained from an adult with an advanced solid tumor such as melanoma, head and neck, liver or kidney cancer.

The chain is built from TRBV19 and TRBJ1-5; 8 bases are shared with TRBD1. Germline V gene data show CDR1 as LNHDA and CDR2 as SQIVND (reference sequence). The CDR3 has 14 residues. V shed 6 bases and J 11 bases; nucleotides not matched to a gene: 12. This CDR3 reads CASRSTGGEGAQHF. The CDR3 nucleotides read TGTGCCAGTAGGTCCACAGGGGGAGAGGGGGCCCAGCATTTT.

V and J are TRBV6-5 and TRBJ1-2; 7 nucleotides line up with TRBD1. This CDR3 is 15 amino acids long. Losses at the gene ends were 7 bases for V and 1 base for J; bases not matched to a gene: 9. Germline assignment: CDR1 MNHEY and CDR2 SVGAGI. The CDR3 DNA sequence: TGTGCCAGCAATTCAGGACAGGCACTTAACTATGGCTACACCTTC. This encodes CASNSGQALNYGYTF.

This clone was recorded only once. The V call is TRBV15, the J call TRBJ1-2; possible D gene TRBD1, 5 bases. The CDR3 contains 15 residues. Germline assignment: CDR1 LNHNV and CDR2 YYDKDF (reference sequence). V lost 0 bases, J lost 6 bases, and 14 bases lay in between. The CDR3 loop is CATSRDGWQGDGYTF. As DNA, the CDR3 is TGTGCCACCAGCAGAGATGGTTGGCAGGGAGATGGCTACACCTTC.

Points on this clone: Other DNA sequences in the sample encode the same CDR3. The chain is built from TRBV27 and TRBJ2-7; D is unresolved. CDR3 length: 13 residues. V was pared by 3 bases and J by 0 bases, with 6 bases between. Germline V lookup: CDR1 MNHEY, CDR2 SMNVEV (reference sequence). CDR3 in DNA: TGTGCCAGCAGTTTGTCTCACTCCTACGAGCAGTACTTC. Residues: CASSLSHSYEQYF.

The V call is TRBV5-6, the J call TRBJ1-1; D uncertain. Germline loops: CDR1 SGHDT, CDR2 YYEEEE. The CDR3 consists of 13 residues. V was cut by 4 bases and J by 3 bases, with 10 bases left in between. This chain's CDR3 is CASSRTWDTEAFF. In nucleotides, the CDR3 is TGTGCCAGCAGCCGGACTTGGGACACTGAAGCTTTCTTT.

The chain employs TRBV6-1 and TRBJ1-5; 9 bases are shared with TRBD1. The length of the CDR3 is 16 residues. Germline loops: CDR1 MNHNS, CDR2 SASEGT. J gave up 6 bases and V 3 bases, and 9 bases lay outside the gene matches. CDR3 amino acids: CASSDLGQGSSQPQHF. As DNA, the CDR3 is TGTGCCAGCAGTGATTTGGGACAGGGATCGAGTCAGCCCCAGCATTTT.

The chain has TRBV5-1 and TRBJ2-5, with 9 bases fitting TRBD1. The CDR3 loop spans 15 amino acids. V was clipped by 5 bases and J by 1 base; unmatched bases: 6. CDR1 SGHRS and CDR2 YFSETQ come from the germline V gene. The CDR3 loop is CASRSGTGSQETQYF. The CDR3 DNA follows: TGCGCCAGCAGGTCCGGGACAGGGAGCCAAGAGACCCAGTACTTC.

This clone was recorded only once. The chain links TRBV7-3 to TRBJ2-2; D uncertain. V was trimmed by 5 bases and J by 1 base, leaving 8 bases between them. The CDR3 is 14 residues long. Germline lookup yields CDR1 SGHTA and CDR2 FQGTGA. The chain's CDR3 is CASSPGWNTGELFF. In nucleotides, the CDR3 is TGTGCCAGCAGCCCCGGATGGAACACCGGGGAGCTGTTTTTT.

The genes are TRBV5-8 and TRBJ2-7; unclear D gene. The CDR3 contains 14 residues. Trimming stripped 4 bases from V and 2 bases from J, with 13 bases between. Germline V gives CDR1 SGHTS, CDR2 YDEGEE. CDR3 bases: TGTGCCAGCAGCCCTCAGAGCGCCACCTACGAGCAGTACTTC. It encodes CASSPQSATYEQYF.

This chain links TRBV10-3 with TRBJ1-2; TRBD1 matches 8 bases. J was trimmed by 8 bases and V by 2 bases; bases with no gene match: 7. The germline V gene has CDR1 ENHRY and CDR2 SYGVKD. This CDR3 has 14 amino acids. This CDR3 reads CAISEQGQGLGYTF. As DNA, the CDR3 is TGTGCCATCAGTGAGCAAGGACAGGGCCTGGGCTACACCTTC.

The gene calls are TRBV19 and TRBJ2-2; 8 nucleotides agree with TRBD1. Germline trimming cut 6 bases from V and 5 bases from J; bases unmatched to any gene: 5. CDR1 and CDR2 (germline): LNHDA, SQIVND (reference sequence). The CDR3 length is 14 residues. The CDR3 DNA reads TGTGCCAGTAGCATGACAGGGGTGACCGGGGAGCTGTTTTTT. This translates into CASSMTGVTGELFF.

The chain links TRBV5-1 to TRBJ2-2; D is unresolved. Trimming left V 4 bases short and J 1 base short, with 14 bases between. The CDR3 consists of 16 residues. The germline gives CDR1 SGHRS, CDR2 YFSETQ. CDR3 sequence: CASSPQWTMNTGELFF. The DNA for the CDR3 is TGCGCCAGCAGCCCCCAGTGGACGATGAACACCGGGGAGCTGTTTTTT.

This chain links TRBV6-1 with TRBJ1-5; 7 nucleotides line up with TRBD1. This CDR3 contains 15 residues. With 7 bases clipped from V and 2 bases from J, the junction kept 8 bases outside the gene matches. CDR1 and CDR2 from the germline V gene are MNHNS and SASEGT. The CDR3 region is CASTTQGVGNQPQHF. Here the CDR3 DNA reads TGTGCCAGCACTACCCAGGGGGTTGGCAATCAGCCCCAGCATTTT.

The rearrangement uses TRBV28 and TRBJ1-2; D unresolved. Trimming cost V 2 bases and J 3 bases, with 7 bases left between them. The CDR3 is 13 residues long. CDR1 is MDHEN and CDR2 is SYDVKM in the germline V gene. The CDR3 nucleotides are TGTGCCAGCAGTTTACCCGGGGACTATGGCTACACCTTC. The encoded protein is CASSLPGDYGYTF.

V usage is TRBV5-8 and J usage is TRBJ2-7, with D possibly being TRBD2 (6 bases). This CDR3 region has 15 residues. Germline CDR1 SGHTS, CDR2 YDEGEE. V was clipped by 4 bases and J by 8 bases, with 22 bases between them. CDR3 amino acids: CASSLSQRAVNKQYF. The CDR3 nucleotides are TGTGCCAGCAGCCTGTCTCAGCGGGCGGTCAACAAGCAGTACTTC.